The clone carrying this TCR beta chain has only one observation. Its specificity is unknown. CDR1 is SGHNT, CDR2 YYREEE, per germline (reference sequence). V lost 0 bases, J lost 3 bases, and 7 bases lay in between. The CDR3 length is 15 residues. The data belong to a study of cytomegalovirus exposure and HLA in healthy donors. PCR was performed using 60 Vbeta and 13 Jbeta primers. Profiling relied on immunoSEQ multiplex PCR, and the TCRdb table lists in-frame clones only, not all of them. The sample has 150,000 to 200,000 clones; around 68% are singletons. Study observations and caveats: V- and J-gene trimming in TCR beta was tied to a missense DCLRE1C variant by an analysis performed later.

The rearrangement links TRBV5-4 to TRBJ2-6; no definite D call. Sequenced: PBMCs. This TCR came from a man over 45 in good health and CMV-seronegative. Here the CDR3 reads CASSLAPFGANVLTF. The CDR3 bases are TGTGCCAGCAGCTTGGCCCCCTTTGGGGCCAACGTCCTGACTTTC.